Listed here are 20 T cell receptor beta chains from one sample, sequenced in a study of identical twins. TCRdb used MiXCR to reprocess the 5' RACE reads, holding one entry per CDR3 protein. The top ten clones hold approximately 0.89% of a sample with hundreds of thousands of distinct CDR3 sequences, under 9% of them seen once. These data were likewise used in another study, on yellow fever vaccine responses in identical twins.

Sequenced input: PBMCs. The receptors derive from a woman aged 18-29 years in good health.

This clonotype was counted at least ten times. The chain uses TRBV5-1 and TRBJ2-1; TRBD1 agrees at 8 bases. Germline CDR1 and CDR2: SGHRS and YFSETQ. The junction had 17 bases not matched to a gene; V was cut back by 1 base and J by 11 bases. CDR3 size: 17 residues. The CDR3 loop is CASSLTATGTGDIQQFF. The DNA of the CDR3 is TGCGCCAGCAGCTTGACGGCAACCGGGACAGGAGACATACAGCAGTTCTTC.

This clonotype was picked up a small number of times. V gene TRBV28 combines with J gene TRBJ1-1; tentative D call: TRBD1 (6 bases). Between the trimmed V and J ends, which lost 9 bases and 1 base, there was a span of 18 bases. The germline CDR1 and CDR2 sequences are MDHEN and SYDVKM. CDR3 length: 15 residues. In DNA form, the CDR3 reads TGTGCCAGTAGCCGGCAGGGGAAGGGGAACACTGAAGCTTTCTTT. Its protein is CASSRQGKGNTEAFF.

In its sample, this clonotype was seen many times. The gene calls are TRBV27 and TRBJ2-2; 8 bases line up with TRBD1. Germline-derived CDR1 and CDR2 are MNHEY and SMNVEV (reference sequence). Trimming at V came to 6 bases and at J to 7 bases, leaving 4 bases not matched to a gene. The CDR3 is made up of 13 amino acids. The CDR3 loop is CASRTGAGGELFF. The DNA of the CDR3 is TGTGCCAGCAGGACAGGGGCCGGCGGGGAGCTGTTTTTT.

In its sample, this clonotype was seen a few times. V gene TRBV6-2 or TRBV6-3 combines with J gene TRBJ2-2; D is perhaps TRBD1 or TRBD2 (5 bases each). V shed 4 bases and J shed 2 bases, with 14 bases lying between them. CDR3 length equals 16 residues. Germline V gives CDR1 MNHEY, CDR2 SVGEGT. CDR3 sequence (DNA): TGTGCCAGCAGTTTTAGTAGCCGGGACAACACCGGGGAGCTGTTTTTT. Residues: CASSFSSRDNTGELFF.

This clonotype was found a few times. The chain carries TRBV20-1 and TRBJ2-1; D is undetermined. V shed 8 bases and J shed 8 bases, with 10 bases lying between them. The germline gives CDR1 DFQATT, CDR2 SNEGSKA (reference sequence). This CDR3 is 10 amino acids long. CDR3 DNA sequence: TGCAGTCCGAAAAGGGATGAGCAGTTCTTC. Translation: CSPKRDEQFF.

This clonotype was recorded at least ten times. The chain carries TRBV15 and TRBJ2-5, with D possibly TRBD1 on 6 matching bases. CDR3 length equals 15 residues. Germline CDR1 LNHNV, CDR2 YYDKDF (reference sequence). Trimming stripped 0 bases from V and 1 base from J, with 9 bases between. CDR3 DNA: TGTGCCACCAGCAGAGATCGACAGGCCCAAGAGACCCAGTACTTC. This sequence encodes CATSRDRQAQETQYF.

This clonotype was counted only a few times. J is TRBJ1-2 and V is TRBV6-2 or TRBV6-3; D unclear. Looked up from germline, CDR1 is MNHEY and CDR2 is SVGEGT. This CDR3 has 14 amino acids. Trimming pared 0 bases from V and 5 bases from J, leaving 10 bases between. CDR3 sequence reads: CASSYSEGPYGYTF. DNA for the CDR3: TGTGCCAGCAGTTACTCAGAGGGCCCTTATGGCTACACCTTC.

This clonotype appeared a few times. The gene calls are TRBV7-2 and TRBJ2-3; D perhaps matches TRBD2 (6 bases). The CDR3 has 17 amino acids. The germline CDR1 and CDR2 sequences are SGHTA and FQGNSA. V was trimmed by 5 bases and J by 2 bases, leaving 20 bases between them. CDR3 sequence reads: CASSIVGGRGATDTQYF. DNA for the CDR3: TGTGCCAGCAGCATAGTTGGCGGGCGGGGAGCCACAGATACGCAGTATTTT. Supplemented by reference TRBV7-2 and TRBJ2-3, the full variable domain reads GAGVSQSPSNKVTEKGKDVELRCDPISGHTALYWYRQSLGQGLEFLIYFQGNSAPDKSGLPSDRFSAERTGGSVSTLTIQRTQQEDSAVYLCASSIVGGRGATDTQYFGPGTRLTVL.

The table lists this clonotype with a few counts. The chain employs TRBV5-5 and TRBJ2-2; the D call may be TRBD1 or TRBD2 (5 bases each). CDR1 is SGHKS, CDR2 YYEKEE, per germline (reference sequence). The CDR3 length is 15 residues. Deletions cut 3 bases from V and 3 bases from J, with 12 bases between. The CDR3 DNA sequence: TGTGCCAGCAGCTCCGACGGGGCCTACACCGGGGAGCTGTTTTTT. Translated: CASSSDGAYTGELFF.

The chain links TRBV20-1 to TRBJ2-7; tentatively, D is TRBD1 (6 bases). This CDR3 is built from 14 residues. V was cut by 1 base and J by 5 bases, with 15 bases left in between. Germline V gene data show CDR1 as DFQATT and CDR2 as SNEGSKA (reference sequence). The CDR3: CSARAGTTLNEQYF. Written as DNA, the CDR3 is TGCAGTGCTAGAGCCGGGACAACCTTGAACGAGCAGTACTTC.

The rearrangement links TRBV20-1 to TRBJ2-2, with TRBD2 matching 8 bases. V shed 0 bases, J shed 0 bases, and the junction held 3 bases outside the gene matches. Germline V CDR1 and CDR2: DFQATT, SNEGSKA (reference sequence). The CDR3 spans 16 residues. The CDR3 DNA follows: TGCAGTGCTAGAGATTGGGGACTAGCGAACACCGGGGAGCTGTTTTTT. It is translated as CSARDWGLANTGELFF.

V is TRBV20-1 and J is TRBJ2-7, with a weak D call TRBD2 (5 bases). The V gene's germline CDR1 is DFQATT and CDR2 SNEGSKA (reference sequence). Trimming pared 0 bases from V and 1 base from J, leaving 13 bases between. The CDR3 has 15 amino acids. DNA of the CDR3: TGCAGTGCTAGAGAGACGACTACCTCTTCCTACGAGCAGTACTTC. As protein: CSARETTTSSYEQYF.

This clonotype was observed many times. V and J are TRBV25-1 and TRBJ2-7; TRBD1 matches at 7 bases. The CDR3 runs to 12 residues. V lost 10 bases and J lost 3; bases outside the gene matches: 6. Per the germline V gene, CDR1 is MGHDK and CDR2 is SYGVNS. The CDR3 DNA follows: TGTGCCACCTTGGCAGGGGGCTACGAGCAGTACTTC. Translating it yields CATLAGGYEQYF.

This clonotype was detected only a few times. This chain links TRBV5-1 with TRBJ1-1, with 7 bases that match TRBD1. Unmatched junction bases numbered 3, after V lost 4 bases and J lost 0 bases. The V gene's germline CDR1 is SGHRS and CDR2 YFSETQ. The CDR3 runs 14 residues. The CDR3: CASSRDSMNTEAFF. CDR3 in DNA: TGCGCCAGCAGCCGGGACAGCATGAACACTGAAGCTTTCTTT.

This rearrangement joins TRBV14 to TRBJ2-5; D not resolved. Germline V gives CDR1 SGHDN, CDR2 FVKESK. V gave up 1 base and J gave up 6 bases, with 9 bases separating them. The CDR3 spans 13 residues. The CDR3 DNA follows: TGTGCCAGCAGCCAAGGAAAAGGGAAGACCCAGTACTTC. As protein: CASSQGKGKTQYF.

This clonotype was observed a handful of times. V is TRBV9 and J is TRBJ2-5; D remains ambiguous. Per the germline V gene, CDR1 is SGDLS and CDR2 is YYNGEE. This CDR3 region has 14 residues. The V and J ends lost 0 bases and 2 bases respectively, with 8 bases between them. CDR3 protein: CASSVAGGQETQYF. CDR3 sequence (DNA): TGTGCCAGCAGCGTAGCGGGCGGTCAAGAGACCCAGTACTTC.

This clonotype was seen many times. The junction departs from the called germline gene at one end, perhaps through a read error. The chain uses TRBV12-3 or TRBV12-4 and TRBJ2-3, with 8 bases that match TRBD2. This CDR3 has 14 residues. The CDR3: CASRHSGSAETQYF. In DNA form, the CDR3 reads TGTGCCAGCAGACACAGCGGGAGCGCAGAGACGCAGTATTTT.

This chain uses TRBV27 with TRBJ2-1; D is undetermined. The V end was cut by 2 bases, the J end by 3 bases, with 8 bases between. This CDR3 contains 14 residues. Looked up from germline, CDR1 is MNHEY and CDR2 is SMNVEV (reference sequence). The CDR3 bases are TGTGCCAGCAGTTTAAGGCAGAACTACAATGAGCAGTTCTTC. This encodes CASSLRQNYNEQFF.

This clonotype was recorded many times. The V gene is TRBV7-2, the J gene TRBJ2-7; D remains ambiguous. CDR1 and CDR2 (germline): SGHTA, FQGNSA. The CDR3 is 13 residues long. Trimming cost V 1 base and J 7 bases, with 11 bases left between them. Written as DNA, the CDR3 is TGTGCCAGCAGCTTAGATCCACCATATGAGCAGTACTTC. Amino acid sequence: CASSLDPPYEQYF.

The CDR3 is CASSGRLGEQFF. The CDR3 nucleotides are TGTGCCAGCAGCGGGAGGCTTGGTGAGCAGTTCTTC. V usage is TRBV3-1 and J usage is TRBJ2-1; D perhaps matches TRBD2 (6 bases). V lost 5 bases and J lost 9, with 11 bases in between. The CDR3 extends over 12 amino acids. Germline loops: CDR1 LGHDT, CDR2 YNNKEL (reference sequence).